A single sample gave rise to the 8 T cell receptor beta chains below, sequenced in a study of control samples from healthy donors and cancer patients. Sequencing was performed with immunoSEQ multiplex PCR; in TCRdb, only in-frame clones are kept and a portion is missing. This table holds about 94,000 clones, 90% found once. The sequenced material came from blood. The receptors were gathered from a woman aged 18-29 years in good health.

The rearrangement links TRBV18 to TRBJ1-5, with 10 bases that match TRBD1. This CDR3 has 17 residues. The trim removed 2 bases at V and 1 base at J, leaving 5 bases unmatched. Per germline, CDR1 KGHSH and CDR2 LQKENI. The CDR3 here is CASSPIPGQGSNQPQHF. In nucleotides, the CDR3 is TGTGCCAGCTCACCAATCCCGGGACAGGGGAGCAATCAGCCCCAGCATTTT.

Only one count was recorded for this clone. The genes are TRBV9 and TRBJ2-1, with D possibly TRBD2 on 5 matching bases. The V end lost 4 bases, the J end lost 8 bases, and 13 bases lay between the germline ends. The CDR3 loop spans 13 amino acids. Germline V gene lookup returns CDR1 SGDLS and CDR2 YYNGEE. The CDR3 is CASSPRTAYEQFF. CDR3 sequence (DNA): TGTGCCAGCAGCCCCAGGACTGCTTATGAGCAGTTCTTC.

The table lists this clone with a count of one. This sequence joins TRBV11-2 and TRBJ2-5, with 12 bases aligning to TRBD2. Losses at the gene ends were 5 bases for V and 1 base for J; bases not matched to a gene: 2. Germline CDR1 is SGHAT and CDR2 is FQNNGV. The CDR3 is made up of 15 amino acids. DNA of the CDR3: TGTGCCAGCAGCAAACTAGCGGGGGGCCAAGAGACCCAGTACTTC. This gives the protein CASSKLAGGQETQYF.

CDR3 coding DNA: TGTGCCAGCAGTTACGGTGGTGATTCACCCCTCCACTTT. It translates to CASSYGGDSPLHF. The chain has TRBV27 and TRBJ1-6; the D is unclear. The CDR3 is made up of 13 amino acids. From germline, CDR1 is MNHEY and CDR2 SMNVEV (reference sequence). Trimming removed 4 bases from V and 8 bases from J, with 9 bases in between.

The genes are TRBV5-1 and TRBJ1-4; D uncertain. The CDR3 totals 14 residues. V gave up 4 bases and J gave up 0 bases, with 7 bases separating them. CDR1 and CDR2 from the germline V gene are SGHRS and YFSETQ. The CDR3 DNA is TGCGCCAGCAGCCCGGGGACAACTAATGAAAAACTGTTTTTT. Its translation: CASSPGTTNEKLFF.

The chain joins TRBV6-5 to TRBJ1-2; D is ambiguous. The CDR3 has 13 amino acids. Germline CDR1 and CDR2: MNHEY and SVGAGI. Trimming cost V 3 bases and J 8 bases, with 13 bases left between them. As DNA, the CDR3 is TGTGCCAGCAGTTATGGCCTAGAGCGGGGCTACACCTTC. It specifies CASSYGLERGYTF.

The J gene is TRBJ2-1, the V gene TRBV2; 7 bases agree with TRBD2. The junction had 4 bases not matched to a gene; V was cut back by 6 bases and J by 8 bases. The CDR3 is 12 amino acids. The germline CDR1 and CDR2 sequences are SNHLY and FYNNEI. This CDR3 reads CASSGLGYEQFF. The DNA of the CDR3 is TGTGCCAGCAGCGGACTAGGTTATGAGCAGTTCTTC.

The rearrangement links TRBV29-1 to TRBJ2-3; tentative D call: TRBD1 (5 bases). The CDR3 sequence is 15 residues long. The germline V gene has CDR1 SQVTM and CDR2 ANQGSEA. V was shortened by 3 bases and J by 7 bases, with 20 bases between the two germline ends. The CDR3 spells CSVDWSWVPGNTQYF. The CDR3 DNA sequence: TGCAGCGTTGATTGGTCTTGGGTGCCAGGGAATACGCAGTATTTT.